These T cell receptor beta chains were read from a single sample in a study of blood T cell repertoires in COVID-19. Repertoires were generated with immunoSEQ multiplex PCR, while TCRdb's copy carries only in-frame clones and drops some. The repertoire includes 300,000 to 400,000 clones, around 90% of them detected once, and 2.6% sits in the top ten. Specimen: PBMCs or T cells enriched from blood (not recorded which). These receptors were obtained from a man aged 60-69 years who had recovered from COVID-19. Both conserved end residues are part of each CDR3. D genes are given only for firm matches. A clone size is listed for some rows: how often the clone was seen (once, few, many), or a class if it is expanded.

>NA|TRBJ1-5|NA|TRBV15
CATSSNRVSNQPQHF
TGTGCCACCAGCAGTAACAGGGTTAGCAATCAGCCCCAGCATTTT
>TRBD1|TRBJ2-7|NA|TRBV11-2
CASSLAAGQGMEQYF
TGTGCCAGCAGCTTAGCGGCGGGACAGGGGATGGAGCAGTACTTC
>TRBD1|TRBJ1-6|few|TRBV2
CASKRSGGQGAYSPLHF
TGTGCCAGCAAACGAAGTGGGGGACAGGGGGCTTATTCACCCCTCCACTTT
>TRBD1|TRBJ2-7|NA|TRBV16
CASSHLGIGTGGEQYF
TGTGCCAGCAGCCATTTGGGAATCGGGACAGGGGGCGAGCAGTACTTC
>TRBD1|TRBJ2-6|NA|TRBV4-1
CASSPWDSHSGANVLTF
TGCGCCAGCAGCCCCTGGGACAGCCACTCTGGGGCCAACGTCCTGACTTTC
>NA|TRBJ1-3|NA|TRBV7-9
CASSPGNTIYF
TGTGCCAGCAGCCCGGGAAACACCATATATTTT
>NA|TRBJ1-1|few|TRBV5-1
CASSLGGNSGTEAFF
TGCGCCAGCAGCTTGGGAGGGAATTCCGGGACTGAAGCTTTCTTT
>NA|TRBJ1-2|NA|TRBV6-5
CASSKDSNYGYTF
TGTGCCAGCAGTAAGGACAGTAACTATGGCTACACCTTC
>TRBD1|TRBJ1-5|NA|TRBV7-8
CASSLWRGLSNQPQHF
TGTGCCAGCAGCCTGTGGAGGGGGCTTAGCAATCAGCCCCAGCATTTT
>NA|TRBJ1-2|NA|TRBV6-6
CASRKRDGTTYGYTF
TGTGCCAGCAGGAAAAGAGACGGGACAACTTATGGCTACACCTTC
>NA|TRBJ1-1|NA|TRBV10-2
CASRLGGATEAFF
TGCGCCAGCAGGTTGGGGGGGGCCACTGAAGCTTTCTTT
>TRBD2|TRBJ2-1|NA|TRBV7-2
CASSTPSGSLNNEQFF
TGTGCCAGCAGCACCCCTAGCGGGAGTCTTAACAATGAGCAGTTCTTC
>TRBD1|TRBJ2-3|NA|TRBV18
CASSPTGAYTDTQYF
TGTGCCAGCTCACCGACAGGGGCTTACACAGATACGCAGTATTTT
>TRBD1|TRBJ1-5|NA|TRBV6-5
CASADRASDQPQHF
TGTGCCAGCGCGGACAGGGCCTCGGATCAGCCCCAGCATTTT
>TRBD1|TRBJ2-7|NA|TRBV5-1
CASSLVSLRGQGFSYEQYF
TGCGCCAGCAGCTTGGTTTCTCTTCGGGGACAGGGTTTCTCCTACGAGCAGTACTTC
>NA|TRBJ2-1|NA|TRBV10-2
CASSESYEQFF
TGCGCCAGCAGTGAGTCCTATGAGCAGTTCTTC
>TRBD2|TRBJ2-1|NA|TRBV19
CASSIQREPPYNEQFF
TGTGCCAGTAGTATCCAGCGGGAACCACCTTACAATGAGCAGTTCTTC
>NA|TRBJ1-5|NA|TRBV3-1/TRBV3-2
CASSQAGVLGQPQHF
TGTGCCAGCAGCCAGGCCGGGGTCCTTGGTCAGCCCCAGCATTTT
>TRBD1|TRBJ2-3|NA|TRBV13
CASSPRTGGADTQYF
TGTGCCAGCAGCCCACGGACAGGGGGGGCGGATACGCAGTATTTT
>NA|TRBJ2-2|NA|TRBV3-1/TRBV3-2
CASSRARDTNTGELFF
TGTGCCAGCAGCCGAGCCCGGGACACCAACACCGGGGAGCTGTTTTTT
>TRBD1|TRBJ1-1|once|TRBV9
CASSVDGNRGGAEAFF
TGTGCCAGCAGCGTAGACGGTAACAGGGGGGGAGCTGAAGCTTTCTTT
>NA|TRBJ1-2|NA|TRBV6-1
CASSEWGRGGYTF
TGTGCCAGCAGTGAATGGGGGCGAGGAGGCTACACCTTC
>TRBD1|TRBJ1-5|NA|TRBV7-2
CASSLGATGGSAQHF
TGTGCCAGCAGCTTAGGGGCCACAGGGGGATCAGCCCAGCATTTT
>NA|TRBJ1-2|few|TRBV6-5
CASSYSTGVGYGYTF
TGTGCCAGCAGTTACTCGACGGGGGTAGGCTATGGCTACACCTTC
>NA|TRBJ2-5|NA|TRBV2
CASSYGEETQYF
TGTGCCAGCAGCTACGGGGAAGAGACCCAGTACTTC
>NA|TRBJ1-3|NA|TRBV5-4
CASSLPGGSGNTIYF
TGTGCCAGCAGCCTCCCTGGGGGGTCGGGAAACACCATATATTTT
>TRBD2|TRBJ2-7|NA|TRBV5-1
CASSLAGLAGGIEQYF
TGCGCCAGCAGCTTGGCCGGACTAGCGGGAGGAATCGAGCAGTACTTC
>TRBD1|TRBJ1-1|once|TRBV5-1
CASSWTGGTEAFF
TGCGCCAGCAGTTGGACAGGGGGCACTGAAGCTTTCTTT
>NA|TRBJ2-2|NA|TRBV18
CASSPTNPGELFF
TGTGCCAGCTCTCCTACCAATCCCGGGGAGCTGTTTTTT
>NA|TRBJ1-1|NA|TRBV19
CASDPQTRNTEAFF
TGTGCCAGTGATCCCCAAACACGGAACACTGAAGCTTTCTTT
>NA|TRBJ2-1|NA|TRBV30
CAWSASAYNEQFF
TGTGCCTGGAGTGCTAGCGCGTACAATGAGCAGTTCTTC
>TRBD1|TRBJ2-7|NA|TRBV6-1
CASREGTAEQYF
TGTGCCAGCAGAGAAGGGACAGCTGAGCAGTACTTC
>NA|TRBJ2-1|once|TRBV27
CASSFDRGGEQFF
TGTGCCAGCAGTTTTGACCGCGGTGGCGAGCAGTTCTTC
>NA|TRBJ2-1|NA|TRBV19
CASSIRGRQAHEQFF
TGTGCCAGTAGTATAAGGGGTAGGCAGGCCCATGAGCAGTTCTTC
>TRBD1|TRBJ1-4|NA|TRBV24-1
CASTYRDRDEKLFF
TGTGCCTCCACCTACCGGGACAGAGATGAAAAACTGTTTTTT
>NA|TRBJ2-7|NA|TRBV5-1
CASSPWESSYEQYF
TGCGCCAGCAGCCCCTGGGAGAGCTCCTACGAGCAGTACTTC
>NA|TRBJ2-6|NA|TRBV11-1
CASTLSGANVLTF
TGTGCCAGCACACTCTCTGGGGCCAACGTCCTGACTTTC
>NA|TRBJ1-2|NA|TRBV5-6
CASSLAQGSGYTF
TGTGCCAGCAGCTTGGCCCAGGGCTCAGGCTACACCTTC
>NA|TRBJ1-2|NA|TRBV20-1
CSVRTVNGYTF
TGCAGTGTTAGGACAGTAAATGGCTACACCTTC
>TRBD1|TRBJ2-5|NA|TRBV7-6
CASSLGDRGRETQYF
TGTGCCAGCAGCTTAGGGGACAGGGGACGAGAGACCCAGTACTTC
>TRBD1|TRBJ2-3|NA|TRBV19
CASRETGLGTDTQYF
TGTGCCAGTAGGGAGACAGGGTTGGGAACAGATACGCAGTATTTT
>TRBD2|TRBJ2-5|NA|TRBV15
CATSEQKTLAGRETQYF
TGTGCCACCAGCGAACAAAAAACGCTAGCGGGACGAGAGACCCAGTACTTC
>NA|TRBJ1-2|NA|TRBV29-1
CSVLGTNGYTF
TGCAGCGTCCTAGGGACAAATGGCTACACCTTC